These T cell receptor beta chains were read from a single sample in a study of OX40 agonist ivuxolimab in advanced cancers. TCRdb's copy holds only in-frame clones and misses some; the assay was immunoSEQ multiplex PCR. The table records tens of thousands of clones, about 93% of them present only once. The input for sequencing was CD4+ or CD8+ T cells sorted from blood, taken in a trial of the OX40 agonist ivuxolimab. The receptors shown here come from an adult with an advanced solid tumor such as melanoma, head and neck, liver or kidney cancer. CDR3s include the opening cysteine and the closing phenylalanine or tryptophan. The order of the fields is J gene, D gene, V gene, clone size, CDR3 DNA, CDR3 protein. The D gene is left open where the match is weak. For some rows the clone size is stated as once, few or many, or as a class when expanded; others skip it.

TRBJ2-2 | NA | TRBV5-1 | NA | TGCGCCAGCAGCTTGAGGGCGACCGGGGAGCTGTTTTTT | CASSLRATGELFF
TRBJ1-3 | NA | TRBV5-1 | NA | TGCGCCAGCAGCCTACAGGATTTTTCTGGAAACACCATATATTTT | CASSLQDFSGNTIYF
TRBJ2-7 | NA | TRBV6-1 | once | TGTGCCAGCAGTGAATTGAAAACAGGGCCCCGACCCCCGGACTACGAGCAGTACTTC | CASSELKTGPRPPDYEQYF
TRBJ2-5 | TRBD2 | TRBV13 | once | TGTGCCAGCAGCTTAGAAGCGGGGGGGGTGATGACCCAGTACTTC | CASSLEAGGVMTQYF
TRBJ2-5 | NA | TRBV4-2 | NA | TGTGCCAGCAGCCAAGACCAACTAGTTTCCGAGACCCAGTACTTC | CASSQDQLVSETQYF
TRBJ2-3 | TRBD2 | TRBV4-2 | NA | TGTGCCAGCAGCCAAGCTAGCGGGGTCACAGATACGCAGTATTTT | CASSQASGVTDTQYF
TRBJ1-2 | NA | TRBV4-1 | NA | TGCGCCAGCAGCCAGGGGTCGGGGCTAGGCAGTGGCTACACCTTC | CASSQGSGLGSGYTF
TRBJ2-5 | NA | TRBV11-3 | NA | TGTGCCAGCAGCGGACAGCAAGAGACCCAGTACTTC | CASSGQQETQYF
TRBJ2-7 | NA | TRBV4-1 | NA | TGCGCCAGCAGCCAAATAATGGTTTCCTACGAGCAGTACTTC | CASSQIMVSYEQYF
TRBJ1-1 | NA | TRBV19 | NA | TGTGCCAGTAGTAGGACGGTGAACACTGAAGCTTTCTTT | CASSRTVNTEAFF
TRBJ1-5 | NA | TRBV5-6 | NA | TGTGCCAGCAGCTCGGGCAGCAATCAGCCCCAGCATTTT | CASSSGSNQPQHF
TRBJ1-5 | NA | TRBV28 | NA | TGTGCCAGCAGTCTCAATCAGCCCCAGCATTTT | CASSLNQPQHF
TRBJ1-3 | NA | TRBV2 | few | TGTGCCAGCAGTGAGGGTTTCTCTGGAAACACCATATATTTT | CASSEGFSGNTIYF
TRBJ1-2 | NA | TRBV4-1 | NA | TGCGCCAGCAGCCAAGATCCGACAGGAGGAGAAGGCTACACCTTC | CASSQDPTGGEGYTF
TRBJ1-2 | TRBD1 | TRBV18 | NA | TGTGCCAGCTCACCACCGAACCCCACCTGGGACAGGGCCTTC | CASSPPNPTWDRAF
TRBJ2-7 | NA | TRBV27 | NA | TGTGCCAGCAGTTCGAACACAAATTACTACGAGCAGTACTTC | CASSSNTNYYEQYF
TRBJ1-1 | NA | TRBV10-2 | NA | TGCGCCAGCAGGGGGGACGGCCGTGAAGCTTTCTTT | CASRGDGREAFF
TRBJ2-1 | NA | TRBV18 | NA | TGTGCCAGCTCACCCCCTAGGAGTAATGAGCAGTTCTTC | CASSPPRSNEQFF
TRBJ1-2 | NA | TRBV29-1 | NA | TGCAGCGTGACACAGCCCTATGTGGGCTACACCTTC | CSVTQPYVGYTF
TRBJ2-1 | NA | TRBV27 | NA | TGTGCCAGCAGTCTAGTACAAGGTGAGCAGTTCTTC | CASSLVQGEQFF
TRBJ2-7 | TRBD1 | TRBV7-8 | NA | TGTGCCAGCAGCAGTCAACAGGGAAGGGGGCTCTACGAGCAGTACTTC | CASSSQQGRGLYEQYF
TRBJ2-3 | NA | TRBV2 | NA | TGTGCCAGCAGTGAGATGCGGCCTAGCACAGATACGCAGTATTTT | CASSEMRPSTDTQYF
TRBJ2-7 | TRBD2 | TRBV27 | NA | TGTGCCAGCAGTTTATCCTTCGGGACTAGAGCCTACGAGCAGTACTTC | CASSLSFGTRAYEQYF
TRBJ1-4 | NA | TRBV7-6 | NA | TGTGCCAGCAGCTTAGAGATCAGTGGATATAATGAAAAACTGTTTTTT | CASSLEISGYNEKLFF
TRBJ2-1 | NA | TRBV5-6 | NA | TGTGCCAGCAGCTTGCGGGAGTTAGGCTACAATGAGCAGTTCTTC | CASSLRELGYNEQFF
TRBJ1-1 | NA | TRBV5-4 | NA | TGTGCCAGCAGCCGGGTTGGGTACACTGAAGCTTTCTTT | CASSRVGYTEAFF
TRBJ2-7 | TRBD1 | TRBV27 | NA | TGTGCCAGCAGTCCATGGACAGGGGCCTACGAGCAGTACTTC | CASSPWTGAYEQYF